Listed below are T cell receptor beta chains from one sample, sequenced in a study of Tregs in tolerant kidney transplant recipients. Produced via immunoSEQ multiplex PCR; TCRdb's table is partial and in-frame only. Among about 22,000 clones listed, over 75% were seen once. The source was CD8+ T cells from blood (PBMCs), collected 6 months after the transplant. The receptors come from a human patient who received a combined kidney and bone marrow transplant. A share of the T cells may be of graft donor origin. The CDR3 runs from the conserved cysteine through the conserved F or W. The order of the fields is J gene, clone size, D gene, V gene, CDR3 DNA, CDR3 protein. The D gene is left open where the match is weak. Where a row states a size, it is once, few, many or the class of an expanded clone; other rows omit it.

TRBJ1-5 | once | TRBD1 | TRBV9 | TGTGCCAGCAGCGGGACAGGTAATCAGCCCCAGCATTTT | CASSGTGNQPQHF
TRBJ1-1 | - | - | TRBV11-2 | TGTGCCAGCAGCGGGAGGGGGAGCCTGATGAACACTGAAGCTTTCTTT | CASSGRGSLMNTEAFF
TRBJ2-7 | - | TRBD2 | TRBV15 | TGTGCCACCAGCAGAGAGTCGGGTAGCGGGATATCCTACGAGCAGTACTTC | CATSRESGSGISYEQYF
TRBJ2-2 | - | - | TRBV27 | TGTGCCAGCAGTTTCCACGGGGAGCTGTTTTTT | CASSFHGELFF
TRBJ1-5 | - | TRBD1 | TRBV7-9 | TGTGCCAGCAGCGAGGGACAGGGTGGGAATCAGCCCCAGCATTTT | CASSEGQGGNQPQHF
TRBJ2-7 | - | - | TRBV21-1 | TGTGCCAGCAGCCCCGGGACAGGGGAGACCTACGAGCAGTACTTC | CASSPGTGETYEQYF
TRBJ2-1 | - | TRBD1 | TRBV13 | TGTGCCAGCAGCGGGGGACAGGGGGCTAATTACCGTCGCTACTACAATGAGCAGTTCTTC | CASSGGQGANYRRYYNEQFF
TRBJ2-7 | - | TRBD2 | TRBV7-9 | TGTGCCAGCAGCCCTAGCGGGAGTAGGACTTACGAGCAGTACTTC | CASSPSGSRTYEQYF
TRBJ1-5 | - | - | TRBV27 | TGTGCCAGCAGGACGATCGGGTCCAATCAGCCCCAGCATTTT | CASRTIGSNQPQHF
TRBJ2-3 | - | TRBD2 | TRBV7-6 | TGTGCCAGCAGCTTAGACCCAGCGGGGGCCGGCACAGATACGCAGTATTTT | CASSLDPAGAGTDTQYF
TRBJ1-2 | - | - | TRBV7-6 | TGTGCCAGCAGCTTAGGGGGCTCGTCTGGCTACACCTTC | CASSLGGSSGYTF
TRBJ2-7 | - | - | TRBV7-9 | TGTGCCAGCAGCCCACCGGGACACCTGAGCTCCTACGAGCAGTACTTC | CASSPPGHLSSYEQYF
TRBJ2-7 | - | - | TRBV27 | TGTGCCAGCGAGCAATGGCGTTCAGGGTCCTACGAGCAGTACTTC | CASEQWRSGSYEQYF
TRBJ2-7 | - | - | TRBV5-1 | TGCGCCAGCAGCTTGGCCGGAGTCGACGAGCAGTACTTC | CASSLAGVDEQYF
TRBJ2-1 | - | TRBD2 | TRBV7-2 | TGTGCCAGCAGCTCGGTGGGACTAGCGAACCATGAGCAGTTCTTC | CASSSVGLANHEQFF
TRBJ1-1 | once | TRBD1 | TRBV28 | TGTGCCAGCAGCCTAAAATGGACAGGGTACCCGATACCTGAAGCTTTCTTT | CASSLKWTGYPIPEAFF
TRBJ1-2 | - | - | TRBV5-1 | TGCGCCAGCAGCTTGGACAGGAATTATGGCTACACCTTC | CASSLDRNYGYTF
TRBJ2-7 | medium-sized | TRBD1 | TRBV7-9 | TGTGCCAGCAGCTCGGGACAGTTCTACGAGCAGTACTTC | CASSSGQFYEQYF
TRBJ1-2 | - | - | TRBV7-8 | TGTGCCAGCAGCCAGGGGCAGAGCTATGGCTACACCTTC | CASSQGQSYGYTF
TRBJ1-2 | - | TRBD1 | TRBV5-1 | TGCGCCAGCAGCTTGGACCCGGGACAGGGGGGCGCAGGCTATGGCTACACCTTC | CASSLDPGQGGAGYGYTF
TRBJ2-2 | few | TRBD1 | TRBV4-3 | TGCGCCAGCAGCCAGGGAAGGGGGCTGGGCACCGGGGAGCTGTTTTTT | CASSQGRGLGTGELFF
TRBJ1-5 | once | - | TRBV7-9 | TGTGCCAGCAGCCCTCAGGGAAATCAGCCCCAGCATTTT | CASSPQGNQPQHF
TRBJ2-2 | - | TRBD2 | TRBV7-3 | TGTGCCAGCAGCTTATTAGCGGGAGTCGACACCGGGGAGCTGTTTTTT | CASSLLAGVDTGELFF
TRBJ2-6 | - | - | TRBV13 | TGTGCCAGCAGTTTATATGGGGCCAACGTCCTGACTTTC | CASSLYGANVLTF
TRBJ2-5 | - | TRBD2 | TRBV30 | TGTGCCTGGAGTCCTTTAGCGGGAAAAGAGACCCAGTACTTC | CAWSPLAGKETQYF
TRBJ1-1 | few | - | TRBV9 | TGTGCCAGCAGCGTAGAAATCCTGAGTCAAGCTTTCTTT | CASSVEILSQAFF
TRBJ2-7 | - | TRBD1 | TRBV14 | TGTGCCAGCAGGGGACAGGGGTACCACGAGCAGTACTTC | CASRGQGYHEQYF
TRBJ2-7 | - | - | TRBV27 | TGTGCCAGCAGCCGAACCGACGGCAGGGGATACGAGCAGTACTTC | CASSRTDGRGYEQYF
TRBJ1-1 | - | - | TRBV28 | TGTGCCAGCAGTATAACAGGTTCGGTCAACACTGAAGCTTTCTTT | CASSITGSVNTEAFF
TRBJ2-7 | - | TRBD2 | TRBV5-1 | TGCGCCAGCAGCTTGCCTTCCGGGAGGATGCTCTACGAGCAGTACTTC | CASSLPSGRMLYEQYF
TRBJ2-3 | - | TRBD2 | TRBV9 | TGTGCCAGCAGCGTAGGGACTAGCGGCAGCACAGATACGCAGTATTTT | CASSVGTSGSTDTQYF
TRBJ2-3 | - | TRBD2 | TRBV10-3 | TGTGCCATCAGTGCGGTTGGAGGGACTAGCGTAGATACGCAGTATTTT | CAISAVGGTSVDTQYF
TRBJ1-1 | - | TRBD1 | TRBV19 | TGTGCCAGTAGCCCCGGACAGGGAAACACTGAAGCTTTCTTT | CASSPGQGNTEAFF
TRBJ2-1 | - | - | TRBV27 | TGTGCCAGCAGCCCCAGGGTTGGCAGGGAATGGGGTGAGCAGTTCTTC | CASSPRVGREWGEQFF
TRBJ2-7 | - | TRBD2 | TRBV7-2 | TGTGCCAGCAGCCCTGCGGCGGGAGACTACGAGCAGTACTTC | CASSPAAGDYEQYF
TRBJ1-2 | - | - | TRBV5-1 | TGCGCCAGCAGTACGGGGGTCGGCTACACCTTC | CASSTGVGYTF
TRBJ1-1 | - | - | TRBV2 | TGTGCCAGCAGGTCCTTGACAGATATGAACACTGAAGCTTTCTTT | CASRSLTDMNTEAFF
TRBJ1-2 | - | TRBD1 | TRBV7-9 | TGTGCCAGCAGCTACTTTAGACAGGGATATGGCTACACCTTC | CASSYFRQGYGYTF
TRBJ2-1 | - | - | TRBV14 | TGTGCCAGCAGCCAAGAACAGTACAATGAGCAGTTCTTC | CASSQEQYNEQFF
TRBJ2-7 | once | - | TRBV5-6 | TGTGCCAGCAGCTTTAATAGTGAGACCTACGAGCAGTACTTC | CASSFNSETYEQYF
TRBJ1-4 | - | - | TRBV5-1 | TGCGCCAGCAGCTTGTCAGGCCCTTGGGAAAAACTGTTTTTT | CASSLSGPWEKLFF
TRBJ1-2 | - | - | TRBV5-6 | TGTGCCAGCGGCCGCGGGGGGCAGGGCTACACCTTC | CASGRGGQGYTF
TRBJ2-2 | - | TRBD1 | TRBV9 | TGTGCCAGCAGCGAAACTACCCTGGACAGGGGACGGAAGACCGGGGAGCTGTTTTTT | CASSETTLDRGRKTGELFF
TRBJ2-3 | - | TRBD2 | TRBV7-6 | TGTGCCAGCAGCCCCTCACTAGCGGGAGGGGTAGATACGCAGTATTTT | CASSPSLAGGVDTQYF
TRBJ2-2 | - | - | TRBV15 | TGTGCCACCAGCAAGGCACAGGCGAACACCGGGGAGCTGTTTTTT | CATSKAQANTGELFF
TRBJ2-2 | - | TRBD2 | TRBV7-9 | TGTGCCAGCAGCCAGGGACTAGCGGGAGAAGTTGGCGGGGAGCTGTTTTTT | CASSQGLAGEVGGELFF
TRBJ1-1 | - | - | TRBV6-1 | TGTGCCAGCAGTGAAAGAGAGTGGACTGAAGCTTTCTTT | CASSEREWTEAFF